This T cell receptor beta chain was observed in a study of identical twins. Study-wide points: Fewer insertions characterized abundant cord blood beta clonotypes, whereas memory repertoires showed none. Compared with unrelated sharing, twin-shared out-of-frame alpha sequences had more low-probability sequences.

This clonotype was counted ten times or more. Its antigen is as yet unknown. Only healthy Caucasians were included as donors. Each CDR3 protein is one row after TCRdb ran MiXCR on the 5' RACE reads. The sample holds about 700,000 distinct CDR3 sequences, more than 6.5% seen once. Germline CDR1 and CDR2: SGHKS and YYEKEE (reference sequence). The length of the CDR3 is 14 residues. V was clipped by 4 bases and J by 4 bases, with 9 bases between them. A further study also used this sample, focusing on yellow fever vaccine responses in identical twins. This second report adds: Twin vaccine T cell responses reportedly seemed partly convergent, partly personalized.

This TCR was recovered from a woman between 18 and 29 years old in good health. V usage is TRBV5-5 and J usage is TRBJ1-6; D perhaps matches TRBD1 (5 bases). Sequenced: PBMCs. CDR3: CASSPTGYNSPLHF. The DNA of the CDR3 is TGTGCCAGCAGCCCCACAGGATATAATTCACCCCTCCACTTT.